This T cell receptor (beta chain) was captured in a study of T cells in Graves' hyperthyroidism and ophthalmopathy. Amplification of TCR beta CDR3 regions was performed using RNA transcripts as template. With the HTBI primer set, the TCR CDR3 went through a first round of RT-PCR. TCRdb re-analysed the multiplex PCR reads in MiXCR, keeping a single row per CDR3 protein. This sample has about 380,000 distinct CDR3 sequences, with about 14% found just once. This clonotype was recorded at least ten times. The germline gives CDR1 SGHRS, CDR2 YFSETQ. Trimming removed 0 bases from V and 0 bases from J, with 10 bases in between. CDR3 length: 17 residues.

The gene calls are TRBV5-1 and TRBJ2-6; D gene ambiguous. Sequenced sample: blood. This receptor was obtained from a woman aged 25-40 years with Graves' ophthalmopathy. The CDR3 loop is CASSLVADPSGANVLTF. For the CDR3, the DNA is TGCGCCAGCAGCTTGGTGGCAGATCCCTCTGGGGCCAACGTCCTGACTTTC. Based on the CDR3 plus reference TRBV5-1 and TRBJ2-6, the full variable domain is KAGVTQTPRYLIKTRGQQVTLSCSPISGHRSVSWYQQTPGQGLQFLFEYFSETQRNKGNFPGRFSGRQFSNSRSEMNVSTLELGDSALYLCASSLVADPSGANVLTFGAGSRLTVL.